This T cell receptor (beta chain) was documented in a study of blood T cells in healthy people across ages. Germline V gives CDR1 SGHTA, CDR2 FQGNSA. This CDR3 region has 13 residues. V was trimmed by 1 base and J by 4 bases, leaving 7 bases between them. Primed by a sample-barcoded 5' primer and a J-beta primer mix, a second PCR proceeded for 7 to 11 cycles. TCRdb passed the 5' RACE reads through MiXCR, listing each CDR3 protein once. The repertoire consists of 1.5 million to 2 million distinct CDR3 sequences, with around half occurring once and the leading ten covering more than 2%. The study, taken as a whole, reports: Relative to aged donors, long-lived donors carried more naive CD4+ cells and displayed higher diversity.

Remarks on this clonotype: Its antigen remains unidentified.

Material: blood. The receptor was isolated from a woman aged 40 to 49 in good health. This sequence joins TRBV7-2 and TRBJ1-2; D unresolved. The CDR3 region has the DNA TGTGCCAGCAGCTTAGGGGTCTTCTATGGCTACACCTTC. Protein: CASSLGVFYGYTF.